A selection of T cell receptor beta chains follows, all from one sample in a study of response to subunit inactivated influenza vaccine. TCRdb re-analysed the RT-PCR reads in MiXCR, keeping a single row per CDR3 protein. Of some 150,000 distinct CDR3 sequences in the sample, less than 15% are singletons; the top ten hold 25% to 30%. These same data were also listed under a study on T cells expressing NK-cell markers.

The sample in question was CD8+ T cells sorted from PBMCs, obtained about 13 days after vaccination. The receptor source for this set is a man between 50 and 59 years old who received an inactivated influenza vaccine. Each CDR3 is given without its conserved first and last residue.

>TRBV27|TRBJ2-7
ASSPDTAYEQY
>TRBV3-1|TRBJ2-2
ASSQVAGTGELF
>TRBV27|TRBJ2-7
ASSIGTGGYEQY
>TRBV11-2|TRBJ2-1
ASSLEGGLARNEQF
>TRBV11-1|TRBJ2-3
ASSLRTISTDTQY
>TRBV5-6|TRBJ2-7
ASSLGQGLYSYEQY
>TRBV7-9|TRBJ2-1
ASSSGANNEQI
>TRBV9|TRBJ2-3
ASSVDSGGSTDTQY
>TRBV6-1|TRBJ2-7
ASSPTRGLYEQY
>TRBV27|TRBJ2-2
ANSLPPSTGLGTGELF
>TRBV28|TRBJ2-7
ASRAARQGYEQY
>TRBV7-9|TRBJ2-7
ASSSGLADMDSYEQY